This TCR beta chain emerged from a study of shared clonotypes between healthy human individuals. CDR3 length: 13 amino acids. Germline V CDR1 and CDR2: SEHNR, FQNEAQ (reference sequence). V was shortened by 3 bases and J by 0 bases, with 6 bases between the two germline ends. Naive CD8 isolation took CD45RO-negative cells positively selected for CCR7 and excluded terminally differentiated effector memory CD45RA+ cells. Produced via immunoSEQ multiplex PCR; TCRdb's table is partial and in-frame only. In the table there are some 800,000 clones, 90% to 95% of which are singletons. The rearrangement joins TRBV7-9 to TRBJ2-7; D is ambiguous. The sample taken for sequencing was naive CD8+ T cells sorted from blood. The clonotype originates from a man aged 25-45 years in good health. Written as DNA, the CDR3 is TGTGCCAGCAGCTTGTTCACCTCCTACGAGCAGTACTTC. Translated: CASSLFTSYEQYF.